Listed here are 29 T cell receptor beta chains from one sample, sequenced in a study of beta chain features in type 1 diabetes. Every bit of the isolated RNA underwent reverse transcription, so sequencing read expressed TCRB transcripts. Assay: immunoSEQ multiplex PCR; the TCRdb copy retains only in-frame clones and omits some. The repertoire holds roughly 300,000 clones, approximately 8.2% seen once, with approximately 0.44% in the top ten. Sequenced input: central memory CD4+ T cells from blood. The receptors originated from a woman younger than 35 in good health.

The table lists this clone with a few counts. The chain recombines TRBV18 with TRBJ2-1; perhaps TRBD1 as D (6 bases). Germline assignment: CDR1 KGHSH and CDR2 LQKENI. The V end was cut by 1 base, the J end by 6 bases, with 13 bases between. The CDR3 extends over 15 amino acids. CDR3 DNA: TGTGCCAGCTCACCACGGGACAAATTCCGCAATGAGCAGTTCTTC. Its protein product is CASSPRDKFRNEQFF.

This clone was detected only a few times. The chain joins TRBV6-6 to TRBJ2-7; D unresolved. The V gene's germline CDR1 is MNHNY and CDR2 SVGAGI (reference sequence). This CDR3 is built from 14 residues. Trimming left V 0 bases short and J 3 bases short, with 9 bases between. The CDR3 nucleotides read TGTGCCAGCAGTTACTCGTTCACCGACTACGAGCAGTACTTC. This sequence encodes CASSYSFTDYEQYF.

V and J are TRBV28 and TRBJ1-2; D ambiguous. The CDR3 sequence is 11 residues long. The V gene lost 6 bases and the J gene lost 4 bases, with 6 bases spanning the gap. Germline values: CDR1 MDHEN, CDR2 SYDVKM. The chain's CDR3 is CASSATYGYTF. The CDR3 nucleotides are TGTGCCAGCAGCGCCACCTATGGCTACACCTTC.

This clone was counted between two and nine times. V is TRBV7-8 and J is TRBJ2-7, with D hard to call. V shed 3 bases and J shed 0 bases, with 6 bases lying between them. Germline CDR1 SGHVS, CDR2 FQNEAQ. The CDR3 has 13 residues. DNA of the CDR3: TGTGCCAGCAGCTTTCAGAACTCCTACGAGCAGTACTTC. It codes for CASSFQNSYEQYF.

The table lists this clone with a few counts. The CDR3 region has the DNA TGTGCCAGCAGTTTTTTAGGCGGCATGAGCGGGTTGGGAGGCTGGGAGCAGTTCTTC. Its translation is CASSFLGGMSGLGGWEQFF. The chain carries TRBV27 and TRBJ2-1; possibly TRBD2 for D (6 bases). V dropped 3 bases and J dropped 10 bases, with 31 bases sitting between them. Germline V gene data show CDR1 as MNHEY and CDR2 as SMNVEV (reference sequence). CDR3 length equals 19 residues.

This clone has at least ten counts. The DNA for the CDR3 is TGTGCCAGCAGCTTATGGGGGTCTAGGACGGATACGCAGTATTTT. Translation: CASSLWGSRTDTQYF. The gene calls are TRBV7-8 and TRBJ2-3, with D perhaps assigned TRBD1 or TRBD2 (5 bases each). Trimming left V 2 bases short and J 6 bases short, with 15 bases between. From germline, CDR1 is SGHVS and CDR2 FQNEAQ. The CDR3 contains 15 residues.

This clone came up a few times. The rearrangement joins TRBV10-2 to TRBJ2-5; D ambiguous. Germline loops: CDR1 WSHSY, CDR2 SAAADI. V dropped 0 bases and J dropped 5 bases, with 13 bases sitting between them. The CDR3 consists of 15 residues. The CDR3 protein is CASSESKGRLETQYF. The CDR3 nucleotides read TGCGCCAGCAGTGAGTCGAAGGGCAGGTTGGAGACCCAGTACTTC.

This clone was detected many times. For the CDR3, the DNA is TGTGCCAGCAGTTCCCCTAGCGGGAGGGGGGATGAGCAGTTCTTC. It codes for CASSSPSGRGDEQFF. The chain has TRBV28 and TRBJ2-1; 12 bases align to TRBD2. CDR3 length: 15 residues. V lost 4 bases, J lost 8 bases, and 6 bases stayed unmatched. Germline CDR1 and CDR2: MDHEN and SYDVKM.

This clone was counted between two and nine times. Written as DNA, the CDR3 is TGTGCCAGCACACGAACCTACGAGCAGTACTTC. Protein: CASTRTYEQYF. The chain links TRBV2 to TRBJ2-7; no reliable D call. The CDR3 runs 11 residues. The germline CDR1 and CDR2 sequences are SNHLY and FYNNEI. V was cut by 7 bases and J by 2 bases, with 6 bases left in between.

Only a few counts were recorded for this clone. The rearrangement uses TRBV2 and TRBJ1-4; tentatively, D is TRBD1 (6 bases). The CDR3 has 14 residues. CDR1 and CDR2 (germline): SNHLY, FYNNEI. The ends were cut back, 7 bases at V and 5 bases at J, with 14 bases in the middle. CDR3 coding DNA: TGTGCCAGCAATATCGGACAGACGAATGAAAAACTGTTTTTT. This translates into CASNIGQTNEKLFF.

This clone has a handful of counts. The V and J genes are TRBV7-2 and TRBJ2-4; D is undetermined. V gave up 5 bases and J gave up 0 bases, with 20 bases separating them. The germline V gene encodes CDR1 SGHTA and CDR2 FQGNSA. The CDR3 consists of 18 residues. As DNA, the CDR3 is TGTGCCAGCAGCCCCAACGGCGGCATCTTACTAGCCAAAAACATTCAGTACTTC. It encodes CASSPNGGILLAKNIQYF. The full variable domain, completed using reference TRBV7-2 and TRBJ2-4, is GAGVSQSPSNKVTEKGKDVELRCDPISGHTALYWYRQSLGQGLEFLIYFQGNSAPDKSGLPSDRFSAERTGGSVSTLTIQRTQQEDSAVYLCASSPNGGILLAKNIQYFGAGTRLSVL.

This clone was observed a handful of times. The gene calls are TRBV7-9 and TRBJ2-3; 9 positions agree with TRBD2. V shed 5 bases and J 2 bases; nucleotides not matched to a gene: 8. The CDR3 is 16 residues long. The germline V gene has CDR1 SEHNR and CDR2 FQNEAQ (reference sequence). CDR3 sequence (DNA): TGTGCCAGCAGCAGCGGGACTAGCAGAACCACAGATACGCAGTATTTT. Its translation: CASSSGTSRTTDTQYF.

V and J are TRBV6-5 and TRBJ2-5, with TRBD2 matching 12 bases. CDR3 length equals 16 residues. The J segment lost 4 bases and the V segment lost 2 bases, leaving 5 bases of the junction unmatched. Germline CDR1 MNHEY, CDR2 SVGAGI. DNA of the CDR3: TGTGCCAGCAGTTACCCTAAGGGACTAGCGGGAGAGACCCAGTACTTC. The encoded protein is CASSYPKGLAGETQYF.

This chain uses TRBV7-8 with TRBJ2-7; TRBD1 matches at 7 bases. The CDR3 contains 17 residues. Germline trimming cut 1 base from V and 0 bases from J; bases unmatched to any gene: 9. Germline V gene sequence: CDR1 SGHVS, CDR2 FQNEAQ. The DNA of the CDR3 is TGTGCCAGCAGCTTAGTGTTTCTCGGGACAGCCTCCTACGAGCAGTACTTC. It encodes CASSLVFLGTASYEQYF.

The sample holds a few counts of this clone. The chain couples TRBV27 to TRBJ2-5; D gene ambiguous. The CDR3 is made up of 14 amino acids. Germline V gives CDR1 MNHEY, CDR2 SMNVEV (reference sequence). Trimming took off 3 bases at V and 7 bases at J, with 15 bases between the two ends. CDR3 bases: TGTGCCAGCAGTTTCGGCCCCTCCCCCGGGACCCAGTACTTC. It specifies CASSFGPSPGTQYF.

This clone came up a few times. The chain joins TRBV29-1 to TRBJ1-2; weak D call: TRBD1 (6 bases). The germline V gene encodes CDR1 SQVTM and CDR2 ANQGSEA. The ends were cut back, 4 bases at V and 4 bases at J, with 16 bases in the middle. The CDR3 consists of 14 residues. For the CDR3, the DNA is TGCAGCGTTGCTGCAGGGGTATCGGGCTATGGCTACACCTTC. Translation: CSVAAGVSGYGYTF.

This clone was observed many times. V is TRBV11-2 and J is TRBJ1-2; TRBD1 is a possible D gene (6 bases). Trimming left V 2 bases short and J 8 bases short, with 12 bases between. Germline-derived CDR1 and CDR2 are SGHAT and FQNNGV. The CDR3 runs to 13 residues. In DNA form, the CDR3 reads TGTGCCAGCAGCTTACGGGCAGGGGAAGGCTACACCTTC. Its protein is CASSLRAGEGYTF. The full variable domain, its missing parts supplied by reference TRBV11-2 and TRBJ1-2, is EAGVAQSPRYKIIEKRQSVAFWCNPISGHATLYWYQQILGQGPKLLIQFQNNGVVDDSQLPKDRFSAERLKGVDSTLKIQPAKLEDSAVYLCASSLRAGEGYTFGSGTRLTVV.

This clone was picked up a small number of times. The rearrangement joins TRBV19 to TRBJ1-5; the D is unclear. The CDR3 is made up of 13 amino acids. The V gene lost 4 bases and the J gene lost 3 bases, with 7 bases spanning the gap. CDR1 is LNHDA, CDR2 SQIVND, per germline (reference sequence). The CDR3 DNA sequence: TGTGCCAGTAGTAGGTTGATCAATCAGCCCCAGCATTTT. This encodes CASSRLINQPQHF. Complete variable domain (other parts from reference TRBV19 and TRBJ1-5): DGGITQSPKYLFRKEGQNVTLSCEQNLNHDAMYWYRQDPGQGLRLIYYSQIVNDFQKGDIAEGYSVSREKKESFPLTVTSAQKNPTAFYLCASSRLINQPQHFGDGTRLSIL.

The chain employs TRBV6-5 and TRBJ2-7; D is uncertain. CDR3 length equals 15 residues. Trimming removed 4 bases from V and 2 bases from J, with 15 bases in between. Germline loops: CDR1 MNHEY, CDR2 SVGAGI. CDR3: CASSSPRSRTYEQYF. The DNA for the CDR3 is TGTGCCAGCAGTTCTCCGCGGAGCCGCACCTACGAGCAGTACTTC.

The rearrangement joins TRBV6-1 to TRBJ2-1; a possible D gene is TRBD1 (5 bases). The CDR3 consists of 14 residues. In germline, CDR1 is MNHNS, CDR2 SASEGT. V was trimmed by 7 bases and J by 7 bases, leaving 17 bases between them. The CDR3 is CASKVGVNYNEQFF. As DNA, the CDR3 is TGTGCCAGCAAAGTAGGGGTAAATTATAATGAGCAGTTCTTC.

This clone was counted only a few times. The chain employs TRBV7-6 and TRBJ2-5, with 10 bases aligning to TRBD1. Trimming cost V 5 bases and J 3 bases; bases outside gene matches: 3. The CDR3 length is 14 residues. Germline V gives CDR1 SGHVS, CDR2 FNYEAQ. The CDR3 reads CASSQDRGEETQYF. DNA for the CDR3: TGTGCCAGCAGCCAGGACAGGGGGGAAGAGACCCAGTACTTC.

As regards this clone: Since a much larger clone is just one base distant, this may be a read error. The chain combines TRBV7-9 with TRBJ2-6, with D unclear. This CDR3 region has 13 residues. The V and J ends lost 5 bases and 0 bases respectively, with 2 bases between them. Germline CDR1 is SEHNR and CDR2 is FQNEAQ (reference sequence). Here the CDR3 reads CASSDSGANVLTF. DNA for the CDR3: TGTGCCAGCAGCGACTCTGGGGCCAACGTCCTGACTTTC.

This sequence joins TRBV5-5 and TRBJ2-7; no reliable D call. Germline V CDR1 and CDR2: SGHKS, YYEKEE (reference sequence). Between the trimmed V and J ends, which lost 4 bases and 2 bases, there was a span of 13 bases. The CDR3 runs to 14 residues. The CDR3 DNA sequence: TGTGCCAGCAGCCCAGTCGAGTGGGCCTACGAGCAGTACTTC. It is translated as CASSPVEWAYEQYF.

This clone has more than one count but fewer than ten. This chain uses TRBV5-1 with TRBJ2-3; 7 nucleotides line up with TRBD2. Germline CDR1 and CDR2: SGHRS and YFSETQ. The CDR3 runs to 15 residues. The V gene end was trimmed by 0 bases and the J gene end by 3 bases; junction bases not matched to a gene: 4. This chain's CDR3 is CASSLGAGVTDTQYF. CDR3 bases: TGCGCCAGCAGCTTGGGGGCGGGAGTAACAGATACGCAGTATTTT.

This clone was seen many times. The gene calls are TRBV15 and TRBJ2-2; D tentatively fits TRBD1 or TRBD2 (6 bases each). Per germline, CDR1 LNHNV and CDR2 YYDKDF (reference sequence). This CDR3 contains 15 residues. V was clipped by 6 bases and J by 0 bases, with 11 bases between them. CDR3 nucleotides: TGTGCCACCAGAAAAGGGGGGTCGAACACCGGGGAGCTGTTTTTT. Its translation is CATRKGGSNTGELFF.

In its sample, this clone was seen a few times. The CDR3 DNA sequence: TGCGCCAGCAGCCAAGGAGGACAGAGTTCACCCCTCCACTTT. Its protein product is CASSQGGQSSPLHF. The gene calls are TRBV4-3 and TRBJ1-6, with D perhaps TRBD1 (6 bases). Trimming removed 1 base at V and 9 bases at J, with 10 bases between. CDR3 length equals 14 residues. Germline CDR1 reads LGHNA; CDR2 reads YSLEER.

The CDR3 reads CSVGGVGNTEAFF. In nucleotides, the CDR3 is TGCAGCGTTGGTGGAGTTGGGAACACTGAAGCTTTCTTT. The rearrangement uses TRBV29-1 and TRBJ1-1, with D unresolved. Between the trimmed V and J ends, which lost 4 bases and 1 base, there was a span of 10 bases. CDR3 length: 13 amino acids. Germline assignment: CDR1 SQVTM and CDR2 ANQGSEA.

The chain combines TRBV5-1 with TRBJ2-2; a weak D match, TRBD1 (5 bases). CDR1 is SGHRS and CDR2 is YFSETQ in the germline V gene. V lost 0 bases to trimming and J lost 4 bases, with 10 bases between them. The CDR3 runs to 15 residues. The CDR3 sequence: CASSLARQTTGELFF. DNA of the CDR3: TGCGCCAGCAGCTTGGCTCGACAGACCACCGGGGAGCTGTTTTTT.

This sequence joins TRBV7-2 and TRBJ2-7; D is tentatively TRBD1 or TRBD2 (5 bases each). Germline V gives CDR1 SGHTA, CDR2 FQGNSA. The CDR3 extends over 14 amino acids. Trimming pared 7 bases from V and 2 bases from J, leaving 15 bases between. The CDR3 DNA reads as TGTGCCAGCACCGAACCGGGACGAGCCTACGAGCAGTACTTC. Its translation: CASTEPGRAYEQYF.